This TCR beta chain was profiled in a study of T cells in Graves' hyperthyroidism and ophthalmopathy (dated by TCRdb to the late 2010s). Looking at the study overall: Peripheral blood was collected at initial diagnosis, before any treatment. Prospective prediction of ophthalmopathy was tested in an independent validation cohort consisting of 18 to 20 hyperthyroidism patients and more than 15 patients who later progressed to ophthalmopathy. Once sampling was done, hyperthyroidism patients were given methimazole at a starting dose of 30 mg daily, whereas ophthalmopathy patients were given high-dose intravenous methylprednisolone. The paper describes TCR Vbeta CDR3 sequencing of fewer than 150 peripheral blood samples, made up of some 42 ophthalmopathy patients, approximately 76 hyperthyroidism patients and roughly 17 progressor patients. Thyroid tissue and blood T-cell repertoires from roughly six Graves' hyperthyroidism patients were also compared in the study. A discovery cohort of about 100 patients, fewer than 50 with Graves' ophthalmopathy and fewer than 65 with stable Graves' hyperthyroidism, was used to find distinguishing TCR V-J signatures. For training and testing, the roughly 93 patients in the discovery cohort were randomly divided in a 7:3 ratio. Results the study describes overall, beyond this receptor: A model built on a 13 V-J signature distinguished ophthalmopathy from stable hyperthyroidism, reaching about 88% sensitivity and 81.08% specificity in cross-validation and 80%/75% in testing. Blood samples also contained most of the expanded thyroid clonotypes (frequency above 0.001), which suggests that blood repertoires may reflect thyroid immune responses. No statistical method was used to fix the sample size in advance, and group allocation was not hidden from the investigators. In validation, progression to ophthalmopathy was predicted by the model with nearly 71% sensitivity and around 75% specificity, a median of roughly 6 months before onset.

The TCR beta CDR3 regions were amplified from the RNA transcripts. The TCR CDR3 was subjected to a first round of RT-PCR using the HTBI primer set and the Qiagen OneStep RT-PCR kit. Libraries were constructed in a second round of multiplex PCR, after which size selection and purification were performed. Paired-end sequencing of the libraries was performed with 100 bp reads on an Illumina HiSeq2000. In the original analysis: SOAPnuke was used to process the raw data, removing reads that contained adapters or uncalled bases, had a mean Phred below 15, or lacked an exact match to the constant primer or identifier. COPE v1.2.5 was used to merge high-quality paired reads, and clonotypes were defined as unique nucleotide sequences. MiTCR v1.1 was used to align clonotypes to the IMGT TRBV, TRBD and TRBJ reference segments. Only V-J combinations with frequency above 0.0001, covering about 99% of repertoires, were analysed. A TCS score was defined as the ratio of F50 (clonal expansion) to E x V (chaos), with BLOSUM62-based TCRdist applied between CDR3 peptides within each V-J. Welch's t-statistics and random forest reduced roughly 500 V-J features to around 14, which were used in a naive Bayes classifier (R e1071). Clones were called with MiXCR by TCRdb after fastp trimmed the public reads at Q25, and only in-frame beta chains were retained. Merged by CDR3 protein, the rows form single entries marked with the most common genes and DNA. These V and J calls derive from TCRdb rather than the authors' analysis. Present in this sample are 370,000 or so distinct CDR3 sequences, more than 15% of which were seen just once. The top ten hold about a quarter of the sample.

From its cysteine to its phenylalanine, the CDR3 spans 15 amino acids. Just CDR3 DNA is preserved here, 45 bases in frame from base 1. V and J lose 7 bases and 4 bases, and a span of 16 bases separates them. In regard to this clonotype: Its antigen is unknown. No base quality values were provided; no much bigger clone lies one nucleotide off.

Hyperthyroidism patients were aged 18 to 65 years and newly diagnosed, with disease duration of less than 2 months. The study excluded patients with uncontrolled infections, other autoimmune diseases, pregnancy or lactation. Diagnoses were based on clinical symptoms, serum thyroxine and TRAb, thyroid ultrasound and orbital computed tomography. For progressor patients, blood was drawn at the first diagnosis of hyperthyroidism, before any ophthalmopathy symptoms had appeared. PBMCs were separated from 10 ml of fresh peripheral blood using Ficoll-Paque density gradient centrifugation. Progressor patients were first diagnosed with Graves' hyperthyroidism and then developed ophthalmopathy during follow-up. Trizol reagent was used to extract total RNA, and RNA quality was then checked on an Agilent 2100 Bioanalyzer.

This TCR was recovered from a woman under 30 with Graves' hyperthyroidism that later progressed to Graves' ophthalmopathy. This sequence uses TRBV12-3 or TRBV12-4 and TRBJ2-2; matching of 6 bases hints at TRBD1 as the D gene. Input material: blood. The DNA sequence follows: TGTGCCAGCACCTTTGGGACAAGGGGCACCGGGGAGCTGTTTTTT. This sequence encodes CASTFGTRGTGELFF.